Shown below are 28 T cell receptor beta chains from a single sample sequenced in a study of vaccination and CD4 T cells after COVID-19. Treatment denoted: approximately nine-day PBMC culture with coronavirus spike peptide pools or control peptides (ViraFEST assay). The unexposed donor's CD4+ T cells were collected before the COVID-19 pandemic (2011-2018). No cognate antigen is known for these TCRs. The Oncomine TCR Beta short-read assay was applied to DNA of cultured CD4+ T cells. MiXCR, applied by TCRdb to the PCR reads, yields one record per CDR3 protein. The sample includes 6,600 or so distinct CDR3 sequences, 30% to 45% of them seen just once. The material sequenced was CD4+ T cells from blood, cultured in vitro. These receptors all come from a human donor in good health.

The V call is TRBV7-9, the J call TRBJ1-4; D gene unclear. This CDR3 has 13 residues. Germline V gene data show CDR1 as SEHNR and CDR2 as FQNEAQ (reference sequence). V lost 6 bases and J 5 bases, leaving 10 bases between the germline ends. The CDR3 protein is CASRYRVNEKLFF. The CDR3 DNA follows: TGTGCCAGCAGGTACAGAGTCAATGAAAAACTGTTTTTT.

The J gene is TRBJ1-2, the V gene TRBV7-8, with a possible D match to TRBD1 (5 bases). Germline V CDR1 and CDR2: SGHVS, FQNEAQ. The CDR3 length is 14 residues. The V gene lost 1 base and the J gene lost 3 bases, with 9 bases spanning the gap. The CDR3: CASSLVGTDYGYTF. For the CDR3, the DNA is TGTGCCAGCAGCTTAGTTGGGACGGACTATGGCTACACCTTC.

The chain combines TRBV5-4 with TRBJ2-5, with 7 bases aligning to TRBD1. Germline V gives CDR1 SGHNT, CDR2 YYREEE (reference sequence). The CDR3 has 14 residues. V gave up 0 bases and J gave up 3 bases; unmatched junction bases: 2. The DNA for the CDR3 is TGTGCCAGCAGCTTGGTTGGGACAGAAGAGACCCAGTACTTC. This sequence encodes CASSLVGTEETQYF.

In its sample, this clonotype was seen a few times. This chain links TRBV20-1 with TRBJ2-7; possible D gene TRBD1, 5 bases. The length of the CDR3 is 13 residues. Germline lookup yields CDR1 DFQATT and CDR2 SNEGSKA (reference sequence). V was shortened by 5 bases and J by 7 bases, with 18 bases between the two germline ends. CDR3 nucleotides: TGCAGTGCTGGAGTGATTACTTCAGGGGAGCAGTACTTC. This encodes CSAGVITSGEQYF.

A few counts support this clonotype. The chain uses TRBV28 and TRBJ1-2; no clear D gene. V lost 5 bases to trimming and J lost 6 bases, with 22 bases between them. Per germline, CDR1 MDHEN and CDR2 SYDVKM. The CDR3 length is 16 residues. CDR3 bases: TGTGCCAGCAGTCCAACTCGGGCCCATCTCCATGATGGCTACACCTTC. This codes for CASSPTRAHLHDGYTF.

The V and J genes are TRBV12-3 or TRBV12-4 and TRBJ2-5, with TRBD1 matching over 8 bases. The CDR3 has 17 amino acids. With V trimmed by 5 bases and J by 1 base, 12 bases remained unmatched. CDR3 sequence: CASSPSGGARIQETQYF. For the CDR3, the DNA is TGTGCCAGCAGTCCCTCAGGGGGCGCAAGAATCCAAGAGACCCAGTACTTC.

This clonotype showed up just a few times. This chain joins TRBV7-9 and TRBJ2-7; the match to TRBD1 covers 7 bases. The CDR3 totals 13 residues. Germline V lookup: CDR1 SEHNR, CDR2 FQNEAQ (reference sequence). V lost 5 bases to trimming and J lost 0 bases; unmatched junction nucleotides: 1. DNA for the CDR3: TGTGCCAGCAGCAGGGACAGCTCCTACGAGCAGTACTTC. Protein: CASSRDSSYEQYF.

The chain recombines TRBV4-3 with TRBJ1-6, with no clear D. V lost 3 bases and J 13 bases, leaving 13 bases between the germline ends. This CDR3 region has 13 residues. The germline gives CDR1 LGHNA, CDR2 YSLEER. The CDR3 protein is CASSHHKKWPLHF. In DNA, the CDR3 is TGCGCCAGCAGCCATCACAAGAAATGGCCCCTCCACTTT.

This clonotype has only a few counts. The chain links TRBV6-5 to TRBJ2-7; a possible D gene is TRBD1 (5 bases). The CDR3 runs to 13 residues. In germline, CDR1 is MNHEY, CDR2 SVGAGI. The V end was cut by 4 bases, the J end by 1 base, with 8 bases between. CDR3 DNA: TGTGCCAGCAGTTGGGGCAGATCCTACGAGCAGTACTTC. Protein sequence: CASSWGRSYEQYF.

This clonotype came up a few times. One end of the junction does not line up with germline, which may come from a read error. For the CDR3, the DNA is TGTGCCAGCAGCCTGACAGGACCTACCCTCTTT. Its protein is CASSLTGPTLF. This rearrangement joins TRBV7-9 to TRBJ1-1; D is perhaps TRBD1 (6 bases). Per the germline V gene, CDR1 is SEHNR and CDR2 is FQNEAQ (reference sequence). The CDR3 totals 11 residues. Complete variable domain (other parts from reference TRBV7-9 and TRBJ1-1): DTGVSQNPRHKITKRGQNVTFRCDPISEHNRLYWYRQTLGQGPEFLTYFQNEAQLEKSRLLSDRFSAERPKGSFSTLEIQRTEQGDSAMYLCASSLTGPTLFGQGTRLTVV.

CDR3 DNA sequence: TGTGCCAGCAGTTATGCGAAGGGACCGGTAGCGGTGTACAATGAGCAGTTCTTC. Protein: CASSYAKGPVAVYNEQFF. This chain uses TRBV6-5 with TRBJ2-1; a weak D match, TRBD2 (6 bases). There are 18 residues in the CDR3. The V gene's germline CDR1 is MNHEY and CDR2 SVGAGI. V was trimmed by 3 bases and J by 4 bases, leaving 22 bases between them.

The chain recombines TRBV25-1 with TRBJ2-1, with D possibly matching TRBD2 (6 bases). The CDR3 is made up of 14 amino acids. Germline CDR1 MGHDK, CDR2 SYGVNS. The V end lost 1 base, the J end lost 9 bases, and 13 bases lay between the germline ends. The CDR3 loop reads CASSELGPAGEQFF. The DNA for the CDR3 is TGTGCCAGCAGTGAATTGGGCCCAGCGGGTGAGCAGTTCTTC.

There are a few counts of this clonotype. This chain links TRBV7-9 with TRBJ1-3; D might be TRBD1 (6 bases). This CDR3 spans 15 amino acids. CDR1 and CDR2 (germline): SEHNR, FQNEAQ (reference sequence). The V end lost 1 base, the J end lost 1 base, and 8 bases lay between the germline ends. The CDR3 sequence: CASSLVQGSGNTIYF. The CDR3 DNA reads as TGTGCCAGCAGCTTAGTTCAGGGGTCTGGAAACACCATATATTTT.

Written as DNA, the CDR3 is TGTGCCAGCAGGCCAGCCCTCGACCTCTACGAGCAGTACTTC. Encoded protein: CASRPALDLYEQYF. The V and J genes are TRBV4-2 and TRBJ2-7, with no clear D. The CDR3 loop spans 14 amino acids. V gave up 6 bases and J gave up 3 bases, with 15 bases separating them. Looked up from germline, CDR1 is LGHNA and CDR2 is YNFKEQ.

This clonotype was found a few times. CDR3 nucleotide sequence: TGCAGTCTTCACAAAGGGACCGCCTACGAGCAGTACTTC. Amino acids: CSLHKGTAYEQYF. The chain recombines TRBV20-1 with TRBJ2-7; perhaps D is TRBD1 or TRBD2 (5 bases each). The CDR3 has 13 residues. With 8 bases removed from V and 2 bases from J, the gap between germline ends came to 16 bases. Germline values: CDR1 DFQATT, CDR2 SNEGSKA (reference sequence).

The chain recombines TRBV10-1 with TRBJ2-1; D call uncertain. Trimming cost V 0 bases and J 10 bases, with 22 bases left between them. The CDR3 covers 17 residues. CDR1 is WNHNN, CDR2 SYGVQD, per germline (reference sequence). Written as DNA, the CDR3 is TGCGCCAGCAGTGAGTCTTCCCATGGGTGGTCTAGATTCGAGCAGTTCTTC. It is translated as CASSESSHGWSRFEQFF.

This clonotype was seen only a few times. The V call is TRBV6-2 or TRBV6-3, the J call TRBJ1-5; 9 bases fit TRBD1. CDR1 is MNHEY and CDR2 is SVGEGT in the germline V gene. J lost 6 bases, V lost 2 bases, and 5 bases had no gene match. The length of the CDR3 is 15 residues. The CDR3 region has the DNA TGTGCCAGCAGTTACGGCACAGGGGGCACTCAGCCCCAGCATTTT. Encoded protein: CASSYGTGGTQPQHF.

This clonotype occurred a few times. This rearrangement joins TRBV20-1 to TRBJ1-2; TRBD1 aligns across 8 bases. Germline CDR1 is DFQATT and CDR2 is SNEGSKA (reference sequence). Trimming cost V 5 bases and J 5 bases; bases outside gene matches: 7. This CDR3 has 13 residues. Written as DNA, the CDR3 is TGCAGTGCTCCGACAGGGGTAGAGTATGGCTACACCTTC. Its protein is CSAPTGVEYGYTF.

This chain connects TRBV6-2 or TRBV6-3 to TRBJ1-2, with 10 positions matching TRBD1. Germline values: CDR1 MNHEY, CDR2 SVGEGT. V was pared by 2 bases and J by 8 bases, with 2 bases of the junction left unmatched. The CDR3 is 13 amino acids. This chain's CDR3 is CASSYETGGGYTF. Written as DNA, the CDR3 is TGTGCCAGCAGTTACGAGACAGGGGGCGGCTACACCTTC.

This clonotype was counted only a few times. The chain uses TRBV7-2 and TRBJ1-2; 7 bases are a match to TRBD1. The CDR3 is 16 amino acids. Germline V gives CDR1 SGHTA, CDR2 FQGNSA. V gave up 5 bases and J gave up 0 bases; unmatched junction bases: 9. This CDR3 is CASSEQGGHPNYGYTF. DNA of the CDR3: TGTGCCAGCAGCGAGCAGGGGGGCCATCCTAACTATGGCTACACCTTC.

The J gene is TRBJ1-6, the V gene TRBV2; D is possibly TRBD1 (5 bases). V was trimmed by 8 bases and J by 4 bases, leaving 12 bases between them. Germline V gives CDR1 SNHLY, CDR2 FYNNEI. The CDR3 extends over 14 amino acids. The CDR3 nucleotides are TGTGCCAGCGGGAGGGCAGGGTATAATTCACCCCTCCACTTT. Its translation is CASGRAGYNSPLHF. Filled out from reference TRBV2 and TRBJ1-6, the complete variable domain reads EPEVTQTPSHQVTQMGQEVILRCVPISNHLYFYWYRQILGQKVEFLVSFYNNEISEKSEIFDDQFSVERPDGSNFTLKIRSTKLEDSAMYFCASGRAGYNSPLHFGNGTRLTVT.

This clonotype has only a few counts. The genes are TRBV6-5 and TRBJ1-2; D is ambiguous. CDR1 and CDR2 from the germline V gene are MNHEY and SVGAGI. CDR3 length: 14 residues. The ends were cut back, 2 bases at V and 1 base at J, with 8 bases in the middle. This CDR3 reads CASSYRPDNYGYTF. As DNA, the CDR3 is TGTGCCAGCAGTTACAGGCCCGATAACTATGGCTACACCTTC.

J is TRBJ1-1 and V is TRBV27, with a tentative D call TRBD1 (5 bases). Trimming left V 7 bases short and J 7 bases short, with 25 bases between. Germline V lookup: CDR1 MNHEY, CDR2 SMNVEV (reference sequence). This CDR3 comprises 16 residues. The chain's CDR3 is CASTTLWGGRMVEAFF. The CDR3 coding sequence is TGTGCCAGCACTACATTGTGGGGGGGAAGAATGGTTGAAGCTTTCTTT.

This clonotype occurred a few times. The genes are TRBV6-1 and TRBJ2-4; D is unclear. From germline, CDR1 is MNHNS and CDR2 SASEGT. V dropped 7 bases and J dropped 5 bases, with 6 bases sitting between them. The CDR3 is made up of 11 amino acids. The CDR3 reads CASTDQNIQYF. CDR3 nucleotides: TGTGCCAGCACCGACCAAAACATTCAGTACTTC.

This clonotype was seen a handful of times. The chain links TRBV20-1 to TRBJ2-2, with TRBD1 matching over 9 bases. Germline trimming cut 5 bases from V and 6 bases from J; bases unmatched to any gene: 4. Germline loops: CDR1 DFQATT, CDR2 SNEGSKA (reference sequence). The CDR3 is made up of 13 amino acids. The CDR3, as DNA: TGCAGTGCTGGGACAGGGTTACCCGGGGAGCTGTTTTTT. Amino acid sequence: CSAGTGLPGELFF.

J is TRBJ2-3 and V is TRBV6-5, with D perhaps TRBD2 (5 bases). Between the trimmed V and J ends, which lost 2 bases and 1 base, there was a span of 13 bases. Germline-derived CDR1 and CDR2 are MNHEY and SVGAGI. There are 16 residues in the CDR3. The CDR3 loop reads CASSYREEAGTDTQYF. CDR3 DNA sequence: TGTGCCAGCAGTTACCGTGAGGAGGCGGGCACAGATACGCAGTATTTT.

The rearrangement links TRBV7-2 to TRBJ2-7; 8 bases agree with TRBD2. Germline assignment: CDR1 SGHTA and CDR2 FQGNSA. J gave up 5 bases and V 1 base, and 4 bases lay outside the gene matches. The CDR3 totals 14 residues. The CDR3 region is CASSLVPSGHEQYF. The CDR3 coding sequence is TGTGCCAGCAGCTTAGTTCCTAGCGGGCACGAGCAGTACTTC. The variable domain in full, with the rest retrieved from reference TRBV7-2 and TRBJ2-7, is GAGVSQSPSNKVTEKGKDVELRCDPISGHTALYWYRQSLGQGLEFLIYFQGNSAPDKSGLPSDRFSAERTGGSVSTLTIQRTQQEDSAVYLCASSLVPSGHEQYFGPGTRLTVT.

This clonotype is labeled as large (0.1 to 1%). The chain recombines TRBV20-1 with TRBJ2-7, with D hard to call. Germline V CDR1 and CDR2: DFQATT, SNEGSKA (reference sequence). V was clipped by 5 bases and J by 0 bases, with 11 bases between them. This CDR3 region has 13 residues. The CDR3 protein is CSAASTYSYEQYF. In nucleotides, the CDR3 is TGCAGTGCTGCTTCCACCTACTCCTACGAGCAGTACTTC.